This passage covers 12 T cell receptor beta chains from one sample sequenced in a study of OX40 agonist ivuxolimab in advanced cancers. Assay used: immunoSEQ multiplex PCR; TCRdb lists only in-frame clones, some missing. Here the sample spans roughly 48,000 clones, roughly nine tenths being singletons. This specimen was CD4+ or CD8+ T cells sorted from blood, taken in a trial of the OX40 agonist ivuxolimab. These receptors were collected from an adult with an advanced solid tumor such as melanoma, head and neck, liver or kidney cancer.

This rearrangement joins TRBV6-1 to TRBJ2-7, with 8 bases matching TRBD1. Germline-derived CDR1 and CDR2 are MNHNS and SASEGT. The V and J ends lost 6 bases and 7 bases, in that order; junction bases with no gene match: 17. CDR3 size: 16 residues. The CDR3 region is CASRELPGQATGEQYF. The CDR3 nucleotides read TGTGCCAGCAGGGAATTACCGGGACAGGCGACGGGGGAGCAGTACTTC.

The J gene is TRBJ1-1, the V gene TRBV10-3; D is undetermined. The CDR3 extends over 12 amino acids. The V end was cut by 6 bases, the J end by 3 bases, with 8 bases between. CDR1 and CDR2 (germline): ENHRY, SYGVKD. This CDR3 is CAIRDSDTEAFF. Here the CDR3 DNA reads TGTGCCATCAGAGACTCAGACACTGAAGCTTTCTTT.

This clone was picked up a small number of times. This chain links TRBV18 with TRBJ1-2; perhaps TRBD1 as D (6 bases). Germline V gene data show CDR1 as KGHSH and CDR2 as LQKENI. V was shortened by 3 bases and J by 5 bases, with 22 bases between the two germline ends. The CDR3 is made up of 17 amino acids. The CDR3, as DNA: TGTGCCAGCTCACCCAGGTCTCAGGGACACTTTATTTATGGCTACACCTTC. It specifies CASSPRSQGHFIYGYTF.

The chain combines TRBV7-8 with TRBJ1-1; 9 positions match TRBD1. Looked up from germline, CDR1 is SGHVS and CDR2 is FQNEAQ. The CDR3 totals 15 residues. V shed 5 bases and J 5 bases; nucleotides not matched to a gene: 9. The DNA of the CDR3 is TGTGCCAGCAGCCCCCTGGTGGGACAGGGTACTGAAGCTTTCTTT. It specifies CASSPLVGQGTEAFF.

The J gene is TRBJ1-5, the V gene TRBV6-1; 9 bases map to TRBD1. Germline CDR1 and CDR2: MNHNS and SASEGT. The CDR3 length is 15 residues. After removal of 6 bases from V and 6 bases from J, the junction contained 9 bases not matched to a gene. The CDR3 DNA sequence: TGTGCCAGCAGCCGGGGACAGGGAGGGATTCAGCCCCAGCATTTT. Translation: CASSRGQGGIQPQHF.

The rearrangement uses TRBV10-1 and TRBJ2-3; D is uncertain. CDR3 length: 11 amino acids. Germline assignment: CDR1 WNHNN and CDR2 SYGVQD (reference sequence). Trimming shortened V by 2 bases and J by 7 bases, and 4 bases separated the two germline ends. CDR3 residues: CASSERYTQYF. The CDR3 bases are TGCGCCAGCAGTGAGCGGTATACGCAGTATTTT.

The J gene is TRBJ2-2, the V gene TRBV2; 7 bases match TRBD1. Trimming took 4 bases from V and 3 from J; bases not matched to a gene: 2. This CDR3 is 14 amino acids long. Germline assignment: CDR1 SNHLY and CDR2 FYNNEI. The CDR3 sequence: CASSGGQHTGELFF. CDR3 DNA: TGTGCCAGCAGTGGGGGACAGCACACCGGGGAGCTGTTTTTT.

The rearrangement links TRBV18 to TRBJ2-3; perhaps D is TRBD1 or TRBD2 (5 bases each). The V end was cut by 3 bases, the J end by 2 bases, with 12 bases between. The length of the CDR3 is 15 residues. Germline V gene data show CDR1 as KGHSH and CDR2 as LQKENI. CDR3 coding DNA: TGTGCCAGCTCACCGCCGGGACGGACCACAGATACGCAGTATTTT. It yields the protein CASSPPGRTTDTQYF. Variable domain in full (rest from reference TRBV18 and TRBJ2-3): NAGVMQNPRHLVRRRGQEARLRCSPMKGHSHVYWYRQLPEEGLKFMVYLQKENIIDESGMPKERFSAEFPKEGPSILRIQQVVRGDSAAYFCASSPPGRTTDTQYFGPGTRLTVL.

DNA for the CDR3: TGTGCCATCAGCCTGGGCTATGGGGATGGCTACACCTTC. This codes for CAISLGYGDGYTF. The genes are TRBV10-3 and TRBJ1-2; no reliable D call. The CDR3 is made up of 13 amino acids. Germline CDR1 ENHRY, CDR2 SYGVKD. The V end was cut by 6 bases, the J end by 6 bases, with 14 bases between.

The rearrangement links TRBV6-5 to TRBJ1-1; the match to TRBD1 covers 8 bases. CDR1 is MNHEY, CDR2 SVGAGI, per germline. Unmatched junction bases numbered 4, after V lost 0 bases and J lost 7 bases. This CDR3 comprises 14 residues. The CDR3 reads CASSYSTGVDEAFF. DNA of the CDR3: TGTGCCAGCAGTTACTCGACAGGGGTCGATGAAGCTTTCTTT.

The V gene is TRBV5-1, the J gene TRBJ2-5; 9 nucleotides align to TRBD1. Germline V gene lookup returns CDR1 SGHRS and CDR2 YFSETQ. This CDR3 is built from 17 residues. The ends lost 1 base at V and 2 bases at J; junction bases unmatched: 9. This chain's CDR3 is CASSLPGDRVKQETQYF. The CDR3 DNA sequence: TGCGCCAGCAGCTTGCCCGGGGACAGGGTAAAACAAGAGACCCAGTACTTC. Filled out from reference TRBV5-1 and TRBJ2-5, the complete variable domain reads KAGVTQTPRYLIKTRGQQVTLSCSPISGHRSVSWYQQTPGQGLQFLFEYFSETQRNKGNFPGRFSGRQFSNSRSEMNVSTLELGDSALYLCASSLPGDRVKQETQYFGPGTRLLVL.

J is TRBJ1-1 and V is TRBV9; TRBD1 is a possible D gene (5 bases). The V gene lost 0 bases and the J gene lost 4 bases, with 7 bases spanning the gap. The CDR3 is 13 amino acids. Germline loops: CDR1 SGDLS, CDR2 YYNGEE. The CDR3 DNA reads as TGTGCCAGCAGCGTAGGACAGCGCACTGAAGCTTTCTTT. Protein sequence: CASSVGQRTEAFF.